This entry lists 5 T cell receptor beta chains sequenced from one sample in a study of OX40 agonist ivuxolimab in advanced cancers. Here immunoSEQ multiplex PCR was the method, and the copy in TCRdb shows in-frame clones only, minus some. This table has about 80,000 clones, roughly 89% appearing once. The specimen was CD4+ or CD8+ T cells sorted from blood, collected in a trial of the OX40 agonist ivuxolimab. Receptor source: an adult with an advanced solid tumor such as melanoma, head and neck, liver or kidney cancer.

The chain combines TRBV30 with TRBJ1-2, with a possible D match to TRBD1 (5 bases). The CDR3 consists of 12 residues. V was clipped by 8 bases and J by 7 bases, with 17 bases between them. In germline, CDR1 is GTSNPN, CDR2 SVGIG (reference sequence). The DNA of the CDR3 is TGTGCCCGTTCTCGAGACAGTACTGGCTACACCTTC. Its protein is CARSRDSTGYTF.

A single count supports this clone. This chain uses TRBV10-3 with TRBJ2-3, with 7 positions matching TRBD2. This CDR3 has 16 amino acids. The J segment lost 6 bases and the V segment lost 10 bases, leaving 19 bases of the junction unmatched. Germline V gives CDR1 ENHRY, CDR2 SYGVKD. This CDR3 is CATRGGGRGGVDTQYF. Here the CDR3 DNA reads TGTGCCACCCGGGGCGGGGGAAGAGGAGGGGTTGATACGCAGTATTTT.

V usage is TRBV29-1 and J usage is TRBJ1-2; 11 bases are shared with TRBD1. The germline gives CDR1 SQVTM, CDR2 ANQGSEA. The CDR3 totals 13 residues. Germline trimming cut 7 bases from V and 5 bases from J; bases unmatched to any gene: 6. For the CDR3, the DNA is TGCAGCGCTTCCGGGACAGGGGGATATGGCTACACCTTC. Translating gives CSASGTGGYGYTF.

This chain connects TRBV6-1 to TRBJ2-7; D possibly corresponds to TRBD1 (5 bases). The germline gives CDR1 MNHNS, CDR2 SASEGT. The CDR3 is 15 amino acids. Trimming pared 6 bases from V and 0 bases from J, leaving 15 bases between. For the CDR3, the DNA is TGTGCCAGCAGAAAAAACAGGCCGAGCTCCTACGAGCAGTACTTC. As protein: CASRKNRPSSYEQYF.

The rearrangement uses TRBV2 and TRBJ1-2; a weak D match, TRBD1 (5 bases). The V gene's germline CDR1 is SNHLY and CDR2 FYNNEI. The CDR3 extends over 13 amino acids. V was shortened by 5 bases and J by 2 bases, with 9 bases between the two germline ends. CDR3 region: CASSRTINYGYTF. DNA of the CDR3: TGTGCCAGCAGTAGGACAATAAACTATGGCTACACCTTC.